This entry features one TCR beta chain sequence. As yet, its antigen is unknown. Primers for the PCR totalled 60 Vbeta and 13 Jbeta. Repertoires were generated with immunoSEQ multiplex PCR, while TCRdb's copy carries only in-frame clones and drops some. This sample has approximately 210,000 clones, with 87% found just once. The data were obtained in a study of cytomegalovirus exposure and HLA in healthy donors. Study-level findings and limits: As was reported, the classifier diagnosed cytomegalovirus status with high specificity and sensitivity. One variant, a missense change in DCLRE1C, was linked in a later analysis to TCR beta V- and J-gene trimming.

In germline, CDR1 is MDHEN, CDR2 SYDVKM. CDR3 length equals 12 residues. Trimming removed 8 bases at V and 8 bases at J, with 15 bases between. This TCR was recovered from a man aged 25-40 years in good health and CMV-seronegative. V usage is TRBV28 and J usage is TRBJ1-2; the D gene is possibly TRBD1 (5 bases). The sequencing input was PBMCs. In DNA form, the CDR3 reads TGTGCCAGCGGGGCGGGACTTTTAGGCTACACCTTC. It specifies CASGAGLLGYTF.